Each of the 13 T cell receptor beta chains below was sequenced from the same sample in a study of blood T cell repertoires in COVID-19. Generated by immunoSEQ multiplex PCR, the TCRdb table keeps only in-frame clones and is missing some. The table has 30,000 to 40,000 clones, around 85% seen once; the top ten hold 35% to 50%. The sequenced sample was peripheral blood. The source is a man aged 60 to 75 with active or convalescent COVID-19.

This clone was seen just once. The rearrangement uses TRBV3-1 (or the pseudogene TRBV3-2) and TRBJ1-2, with 9 positions matching TRBD1. J was trimmed by 7 bases and V by 2 bases; bases with no gene match: 5. The CDR3 length is 14 residues. Germline CDR1 reads LGHDT; CDR2 reads YNNKEL (reference sequence). The CDR3 sequence is CASSQKGQGGGYTF. The CDR3 nucleotides read TGTGCCAGCAGCCAAAAGGGACAGGGCGGTGGCTACACCTTC.

This chain uses TRBV11-3 with TRBJ2-1; no reliable D call. Germline assignment: CDR1 SGHNT and CDR2 YENEEA. With 2 bases removed from V and 9 bases from J, the gap between germline ends came to 11 bases. The CDR3 contains 13 residues. CDR3 sequence: CASSLNIMSEQFF. The CDR3, as DNA: TGTGCCAGCAGCTTAAATATTATGAGTGAGCAGTTCTTC.

The J gene is TRBJ2-1, the V gene TRBV5-1, with D maybe TRBD1 (6 bases). Germline values: CDR1 SGHRS, CDR2 YFSETQ. The CDR3 extends over 15 amino acids. Trimming removed 4 bases at V and 8 bases at J, with 19 bases between. The CDR3 here is CASSLSAGVEHEQFF. The DNA of the CDR3 is TGCGCCAGCAGCCTGTCGGCAGGGGTTGAGCATGAGCAGTTCTTC.

This chain uses TRBV18 with TRBJ1-6; 7 nucleotides line up with TRBD1. Germline V CDR1 and CDR2: KGHSH, LQKENI. The CDR3 sequence is 13 residues long. The ends lost 4 bases at V and 8 bases at J; junction bases unmatched: 2. This CDR3 is CASSQDRDSPLHF. The CDR3 nucleotides read TGTGCCAGCTCACAAGACAGGGATTCACCCCTCCACTTT.

V is TRBV18 and J is TRBJ2-1, with a tentative D call TRBD2 (6 bases). The CDR3 has 15 amino acids. CDR1 KGHSH and CDR2 LQKENI come from the germline V gene. Trimming pared 6 bases from V and 1 base from J, leaving 13 bases between. This CDR3 reads CASSSTGSSYNEQFF. The DNA of the CDR3 is TGTGCCAGCTCTTCGACCGGGAGTTCCTACAATGAGCAGTTCTTC.

The chain links TRBV6-5 to TRBJ1-2; D uncertain. The length of the CDR3 is 15 residues. The V and J ends lost 0 bases and 0 bases respectively, with 8 bases between them. CDR1 is MNHEY and CDR2 is SVGAGI in the germline V gene. The chain's CDR3 is CASSYSRASNYGYTF. DNA for the CDR3: TGTGCCAGCAGTTACTCGCGAGCGTCTAACTATGGCTACACCTTC.

The chain recombines TRBV7-9 with TRBJ1-6; a weak D match, TRBD1 (5 bases). Trimming pared 10 bases from V and 10 bases from J, leaving 29 bases between. Looked up from germline, CDR1 is SEHNR and CDR2 is FQNEAQ (reference sequence). The CDR3 length is 17 residues. In DNA form, the CDR3 reads TGTGCCACCTTGACGGGGGGTCCTCCTGGCCCGGGGTCACCCCTCCACTTT. Residues: CATLTGGPPGPGSPLHF.

The chain joins TRBV11-3 to TRBJ2-3, with TRBD2 matching 11 bases. This CDR3 has 15 amino acids. Germline loops: CDR1 SGHNT, CDR2 YENEEA. Unmatched junction bases numbered 4, after V lost 5 bases and J lost 3 bases. The CDR3 is CASSHGTSGTDTQYF. The DNA for the CDR3 is TGTGCCAGCAGCCACGGGACTAGCGGAACAGATACGCAGTATTTT.

This clone is a singleton in its sample. This chain uses TRBV6-5 with TRBJ2-7; no firm D call. Germline assignment: CDR1 MNHEY and CDR2 SVGAGI. Trimming removed 6 bases from V and 0 bases from J, with 6 bases in between. This CDR3 has 12 amino acids. CDR3 sequence: CASRQTSYEQYV. CDR3 nucleotide sequence: TGTGCCAGCAGACAGACCTCCTACGAGCAGTACGTC.

The genes are TRBV2 and TRBJ2-5; D gene ambiguous. CDR1 is SNHLY and CDR2 is FYNNEI in the germline V gene. Trimming pared 6 bases from V and 2 bases from J, leaving 13 bases between. CDR3 length: 14 amino acids. CDR3 region: CASRGPPRQETQYF. The CDR3 DNA reads as TGTGCCAGCAGGGGCCCGCCTCGTCAAGAGACCCAGTACTTC.

This chain uses TRBV5-6 with TRBJ1-2, with D unresolved. The V gene's germline CDR1 is SGHDT and CDR2 YYEEEE. The germline V and J ends were trimmed by 0 bases and 7 bases, with 19 bases remaining between them. The CDR3 is 16 amino acids. This chain's CDR3 is CASSLGPPTNALGYTF. The CDR3, as DNA: TGTGCCAGCAGCTTGGGGCCCCCAACCAACGCCCTTGGCTACACCTTC.

The chain links TRBV14 to TRBJ2-2, with 7 bases lining up with TRBD1. This CDR3 is built from 14 residues. Losses at the gene ends were 6 bases for V and 5 bases for J; bases not matched to a gene: 6. Looked up from germline, CDR1 is SGHDN and CDR2 is FVKESK. The DNA of the CDR3 is TGTGCCAGCAGGAAGGAGACAGGGACCGGGGAGCTGTTTTTT. Residues: CASRKETGTGELFF.

J is TRBJ1-4 and V is TRBV27; D is perhaps TRBD1 (5 bases). Trimming took off 1 base at V and 1 base at J, with 7 bases between the two ends. Germline V gene sequence: CDR1 MNHEY, CDR2 SMNVEV (reference sequence). CDR3 length: 15 residues. As DNA, the CDR3 is TGTGCCAGCAGTTTATGGAGGGGAACTAATGAAAAACTGTTTTTT. Its translation: CASSLWRGTNEKLFF.